The next 11 T cell receptor beta chains were all read from a single sample in a study of cytomegalovirus exposure and HLA in healthy donors. Use of 60 Vbeta and 13 Jbeta primers characterized the PCR. Method: immunoSEQ multiplex PCR; TCRdb's copy keeps in-frame clones and lacks some. Of around 50,000 clones listed, 60% to 85% were seen once; the top ten hold around 8%. Sample: PBMCs. The receptor source for this set is a man aged 30 to 45 in good health and CMV-seropositive.

The rearrangement uses TRBV5-1 and TRBJ1-3, with D possibly TRBD1 on 5 matching bases. The length of the CDR3 is 15 residues. Deletions cut 4 bases from V and 0 bases from J, with 11 bases between. Germline lookup yields CDR1 SGHRS and CDR2 YFSETQ. The CDR3 DNA reads as TGCGCCAGCAGCGTGGGACTACACTCTGGAAACACCATATATTTT. This translates into CASSVGLHSGNTIYF.

The chain employs TRBV6-5 and TRBJ1-2; D remains unclear. Between the trimmed V and J ends, which lost 9 bases and 8 bases, there was a span of 13 bases. Germline V gene data show CDR1 as MNHEY and CDR2 as SVGAGI. The CDR3 consists of 11 residues. CDR3 nucleotide sequence: TGTGCCAGTAGAAGGGAGTCGGGCTACACCTTC. It codes for CASRRESGYTF.

The chain combines TRBV25-1 with TRBJ1-1, with D unclear. V was clipped by 5 bases and J by 1 base, with 11 bases between them. This CDR3 is built from 14 residues. Germline-derived CDR1 and CDR2 are MGHDK and SYGVNS. The CDR3 nucleotides are TGTGCCAGCAGTCCTGTGGAGCCGAACACTGAAGCTTTCTTT. It translates to CASSPVEPNTEAFF.

The chain combines TRBV5-3 with TRBJ2-7; no clear D gene. TRBV5-3 is identified as an open reading frame with a role that is uncertain. Trimming left V 0 bases short and J 3 bases short, with 10 bases between. This CDR3 is 14 amino acids long. CDR3 region: CARSLGLGGYEQYF. The CDR3 region has the DNA TGTGCCAGAAGCTTGGGGCTAGGTGGCTACGAGCAGTACTTC.

This chain connects TRBV28 to TRBJ1-6; no clear D. V was clipped by 4 bases and J by 9 bases, with 19 bases between them. This CDR3 region has 16 residues. Germline assignment: CDR1 MDHEN and CDR2 SYDVKM. The DNA for the CDR3 is TGTGCCAGCAGTTCGTCGGGGAGGGCAGGTAGTTCACCCCTCCACTTT. It encodes CASSSSGRAGSSPLHF.

This chain uses TRBV14 with TRBJ1-2; D possibly corresponds to TRBD1 (5 bases). Germline-derived CDR1 and CDR2 are SGHDN and FVKESK. This CDR3 has 14 residues. Trimming removed 0 bases from V and 8 bases from J, with 13 bases in between. Here the CDR3 reads CASSQDLQGGGYTF. CDR3 in DNA: TGTGCCAGCAGCCAAGATTTGCAGGGAGGGGGCTACACCTTC. Based on the CDR3 plus reference TRBV14 and TRBJ1-2, the full variable domain is EAGVTQFPSHSVIEKGQTVTLRCDPISGHDNLYWYRRVMGKEIKFLLHFVKESKQDESGMPNNRFLAERTGGTYSTLKVQPAELEDSGVYFCASSQDLQGGGYTFGSGTRLTVV.

The CDR3 region is CASSSSGGVLGNEQFF. The CDR3, as DNA: TGCGCCAGCAGCTCTAGCGGGGGGGTATTGGGCAATGAGCAGTTCTTC. The chain carries TRBV5-1 and TRBJ2-1, with TRBD2 matching over 12 bases. Trimming cost V 3 bases and J 6 bases; bases outside gene matches: 7. The CDR3 extends over 16 amino acids. Germline loops: CDR1 SGHRS, CDR2 YFSETQ.

The chain carries TRBV7-8 and TRBJ2-7, with 9 positions matching TRBD1. Germline loops: CDR1 SGHVS, CDR2 FQNEAQ. The junction had 3 bases not matched to a gene; V was cut back by 3 bases and J by 0 bases. The CDR3 runs to 15 residues. DNA for the CDR3: TGTGCCAGCAGCTTCGGACAGGGGAACTCCTACGAGCAGTACTTC. This sequence encodes CASSFGQGNSYEQYF.

This clone was observed a handful of times. CDR3 sequence reads: CASSDSEGGNSPLHF. The CDR3 coding sequence is TGTGCCAGCAGTGACTCGGAGGGTGGGAATTCACCCCTCCACTTT. The chain combines TRBV6-4 with TRBJ1-6; D is unclear. The CDR3 has 15 amino acids. Per germline, CDR1 MRHNA and CDR2 SNTAGT. V gave up 0 bases and J gave up 7 bases, with 10 bases separating them.

The chain recombines TRBV9 with TRBJ2-6; D not certain. V dropped 0 bases and J dropped 3 bases, with 7 bases sitting between them. CDR3 length: 15 amino acids. In germline, CDR1 is SGDLS, CDR2 YYNGEE. The CDR3 nucleotides read TGTGCCAGCAGCGTAGCTGTTGTTGGGGCCAACGTCCTGACTTTC. Amino acid sequence: CASSVAVVGANVLTF.

The chain combines TRBV7-9 with TRBJ2-7; D might be TRBD2 (5 bases). Trimming shortened V by 5 bases and J by 7 bases, and 9 bases separated the two germline ends. There are 11 residues in the CDR3. The germline V gene encodes CDR1 SEHNR and CDR2 FQNEAQ (reference sequence). The CDR3: CASSPGGEQYF. The CDR3 DNA reads TGTGCCAGCAGCCCCGGAGGAGAGCAGTACTTC. The full variable domain, completed using reference TRBV7-9 and TRBJ2-7, is DTGVSQNPRHKITKRGQNVTFRCDPISEHNRLYWYRQTLGQGPEFLTYFQNEAQLEKSRLLSDRFSAERPKGSFSTLEIQRTEQGDSAMYLCASSPGGEQYFGPGTRLTVT.